This is a list of T cell receptor beta chains from one sample in a study of blood T cell repertoires in COVID-19. Sequencing was performed with immunoSEQ multiplex PCR; in TCRdb, only in-frame clones are kept and a portion is missing. The sample lists around 150,000 clones, 70% to 85% occurring once. Sequences were obtained from peripheral blood. Receptor source: a woman of 80 years or more in a cohort sampled during active or convalescent COVID-19. The CDR3 runs from the conserved cysteine through the conserved F or W. A D gene is named only where the DNA matches it firmly. Size is stated for part of the rows, as once, few or many counts, or as a class when the clone is expanded.

>15|.|TRBV28|TRBJ2-5|.
CASSTTGPGRETQYF
TGTGCCAGCAGTACGACAGGCCCCGGAAGGGAGACCCAGTACTTC
>13|.|TRBV6-4|TRBJ2-2|.
CASSDVRNGELFF
TGTGCCAGCAGTGACGTGCGAAACGGGGAGCTGTTTTTT
>15|.|TRBV19|TRBJ2-3|.
CASSFWGTSTDTQYF
TGTGCCAGTAGTTTCTGGGGGACTAGCACAGATACGCAGTATTTT
>14|.|TRBV2|TRBJ1-4|few
CASSVESNNEKLFF
TGTGCCAGCAGTGTGGAGAGCAATAATGAAAAACTGTTTTTT
>12|.|TRBV11-3|TRBJ1-1|.
CASSSRGGEAFF
TGTGCCAGCAGCTCGCGGGGCGGCGAAGCTTTCTTT
>13|.|TRBV19|TRBJ2-2|.
CASTQEYAGELFF
TGTGCCAGTACACAGGAATACGCCGGGGAGCTGTTTTTT
>12|.|TRBV5-6|TRBJ1-1|.
CASSLVGGRAFF
TGTGCCAGCAGCTTGGTGGGAGGCCGGGCTTTCTTT
>14|TRBD1|TRBV18|TRBJ1-5|.
CASSPGQGNQPQHF
TGTGCCAGCTCACCGGGACAGGGAAATCAGCCCCAGCATTTT
>13|.|TRBV27|TRBJ2-2|few
CASSFRGPGELFF
TGTGCCAGCAGTTTCCGAGGCCCCGGGGAGCTGTTTTTT
>12|.|TRBV19|TRBJ1-3|.
CASRTAGNTIYF
TGTGCCAGTAGGACAGCTGGAAACACCATATATTTT
>14|.|TRBV4-3|TRBJ1-6|.
CASSHSLYNSPLHF
TGCGCCAGCAGCCACAGTCTCTATAATTCACCCCTCCACTTT
>15|.|TRBV19|TRBJ1-1|.
CASSISSGRRTEAFF
TGTGCCAGTAGTATCTCGAGCGGGCGGAGGACTGAAGCTTTCTTT
>16|TRBD1|TRBV9|TRBJ1-2|.
CASSVDGTGGAWGYTF
TGTGCCAGCAGCGTAGATGGGACAGGGGGCGCTTGGGGCTACACCTTC
>15|TRBD1|TRBV18|TRBJ2-2|.
CASSPGQKNTGELFF
TGTGCCAGCTCACCGGGACAGAAGAACACCGGGGAGCTGTTTTTT
>14|.|TRBV18|TRBJ2-1|once
CASSLNMAYNEQFF
TGTGCCAGCTCACTAAACATGGCCTACAATGAGCAGTTCTTC
>14|TRBD1|TRBV2|TRBJ1-2|.
CASGRDRGGYGYTF
TGTGCCAGCGGCCGGGACAGGGGTGGCTATGGCTACACCTTC
>18|.|TRBV3-1/TRBV3-2|TRBJ2-6|few
CASSQGVEKYSGANVLTF
TGTGCCAGCAGCCAAGGCGTAGAGAAGTACTCTGGGGCCAACGTCCTGACTTTC
>15|.|TRBV4-3|TRBJ2-5|.
CASSQVRQVGETQYF
TGCGCCAGCAGCCAAGTCCGACAGGTCGGAGAGACCCAGTACTTC
>15|.|TRBV19|TRBJ1-5|.
CASNPDGHSNQPQHF
TGTGCCAGTAATCCGGACGGACATAGCAATCAGCCCCAGCATTTT
>18|.|TRBV5-8|TRBJ1-5|.
CASSLSKFRPLSNQPQHF
TGTGCCAGCAGCTTGAGCAAGTTCAGGCCTCTAAGCAATCAGCCCCAGCATTTT
>16|TRBD2|TRBV11-3|TRBJ2-1|.
CASSAKLAGRNNEQFF
TGTGCCAGCAGCGCAAAACTAGCGGGGCGAAACAATGAGCAGTTCTTC
>13|.|TRBV5-1|TRBJ1-2|once
CASSLTGLSGYTF
TGCGCCAGCAGCTTGACAGGGCTGTCTGGCTACACCTTC
>15|TRBD1|TRBV7-6|TRBJ1-3|few
CASSSPDRAGNTIYF
TGTGCCAGCAGCTCACCCGACAGGGCTGGAAACACCATATATTTT
>18|TRBD1|TRBV18|TRBJ1-4|.
CASSPIMQGVWTNEKLFF
TGTGCCAGCTCACCTATCATGCAGGGGGTTTGGACTAATGAAAAACTGTTTTTT
>18|TRBD2|TRBV5-1|TRBJ2-2|.
CASSLGLAGGTNTGELFF
TGCGCCAGCAGCTTAGGACTCGCGGGGGGGACGAACACCGGGGAGCTGTTTTTT
>14|TRBD1|TRBV2|TRBJ1-5|few
CASTRDRGNQPQHF
TGTGCCAGCACCAGGGACAGGGGAAATCAGCCCCAGCATTTT
>14|TRBD1|TRBV12-5|TRBJ2-1|.
CASGLGQGDNEQFF
TGTGCTAGTGGTTTGGGGCAGGGGGACAATGAGCAGTTCTTC
>15|.|TRBV2|TRBJ2-2|.
CASSERGLSTGELFF
TGTGCCAGCAGTGAGCGGGGCTTGAGCACCGGGGAGCTGTTTTTT
>17|TRBD1|TRBV7-2|TRBJ1-5|.
CASSSLAGQGLRQPQHF
TGTGCCAGCAGCTCCCTGGCCGGACAGGGGTTGCGTCAGCCCCAGCATTTT
>15|.|TRBV28|TRBJ2-7|.
CASSLLQGSSGEQYF
TGTGCCAGCAGTTTGCTACAGGGATCTTCGGGCGAGCAGTACTTC
>12|.|TRBV2|TRBJ2-7|.
CASSSNPGEQYF
TGTGCCAGCAGTAGTAACCCGGGAGAGCAGTACTTC
>13|.|TRBV7-2|TRBJ2-5|.
CASSLGQKETQYF
TGTGCCAGCAGCTTAGGACAGAAAGAGACCCAGTACTTC
>15|.|TRBV5-1|TRBJ1-4|.
CASSSTGATNEKLFF
TGCGCCAGCAGCTCGACAGGAGCAACTAATGAAAAACTGTTTTTT
>19|.|TRBV12-5|TRBJ1-1|few
CASGFLESTQFLMNTEAFF
TGTGCTAGTGGTTTTCTTGAGAGCACGCAATTCCTCATGAACACTGAAGCTTTCTTT
>15|.|TRBV2|TRBJ1-4|.
CASKAGQWDNEKLFF
TGTGCCAGCAAGGCAGGGCAGTGGGATAATGAAAAACTGTTTTTT
>20|TRBD2|TRBV13|TRBJ2-4|.
CASTRLEGSGGAGAKNIQYF
TGTGCCAGCACCCGATTAGAGGGTAGCGGGGGGGCCGGAGCCAAAAACATTCAGTACTTC
>16|.|TRBV7-2|TRBJ1-3|.
CASSGSGTHSGNTIYF
TGTGCCAGCAGCGGATCCGGGACACACTCTGGAAACACCATATATTTT
>15|.|TRBV27|TRBJ2-1|.
CASASPFRRGDEQFF
TGTGCCAGCGCATCCCCCTTCCGTCGAGGCGATGAGCAGTTCTTC
>15|.|TRBV5-4|TRBJ2-1|.
CASSPGWLDPNEQFF
TGTGCCAGCAGCCCGGGGTGGTTGGATCCCAATGAGCAGTTCTTC
>10|.|TRBV30|TRBJ2-3|.
CASPTDTQYF
TGTGCCAGCCCCACAGATACGCAGTATTTT
>13|.|TRBV21-1|TRBJ1-6|.
CASSKVEDSPLHF
TGTGCCAGCAGCAAAGTGGAGGATTCACCCCTCCACTTT